This TCR beta chain originates from a study of shared clonotypes between healthy human individuals. On this clone: The antigen is unknown. Other DNA sequences in this specimen translate into the identical CDR3.

Points from the study as a whole: Sharing across four donors was highest in naive CD4 (roughly 5%) and lowest in memory CD8 (approximately 0.4%).

Germline lookup yields CDR1 SNHLY and CDR2 FYNNEI. CDR3 length: 13 residues. V lost 3 bases, J lost 6 bases, and 12 bases lay in between. The repertoire was sequenced with immunoSEQ multiplex PCR; TCRdb's copy has only in-frame clones and lacks some. This table has some 2,400,000 clones, 90% to 97% appearing once. V gene TRBV2 combines with J gene TRBJ2-7; D gene unclear. The sample was naive CD4+ T cells sorted from blood. Subset given: CD45RA+ positively selected. The TCR originated in a man aged 18-30 years in good health. In DNA, the CDR3 is TGTGCCAGCAGTGAGTTGGGCGGCGCCGAGCAGTACTTC. Protein product: CASSELGGAEQYF.